These T cell receptor beta chains were read from a single sample in a study of T cells after yellow fever vaccination. TCRdb re-called the 5' RACE reads with MiXCR, one entry per CDR3 protein. The sample holds 13,000 or so distinct CDR3 sequences, more than 4.5% seen once. The input for sequencing was PBMCs, either bulk or a sorted T-cell subset (CD4+, CD8+, memory, or dextramer-sorted; not recorded which), taken 45 days after the yellow fever booster vaccination. The origin of the receptors is a man aged 30 to 39 who received the YFV17D yellow fever vaccine. CDR3s include the opening cysteine and the closing phenylalanine or tryptophan. The D gene is left open where the match is weak. Some rows mark clone size as missing; the rest say once, few, many or name a class of expanded clone.

V	size	J	D	DNA	CDR3
TRBV28	medium-sized	TRBJ2-7	TRBD1	TGTGCCAGCAAAAGGACAGGAACCTACGAGCAGTACTTC	CASKRTGTYEQYF
TRBV20-1	many	TRBJ2-1	-	TGCAGTGCTAGAGGGACAGACGAGCAGTTCTTC	CSARGTDEQFF
TRBV6-2/TRBV6-3	many	TRBJ2-3	-	TGTGCCAGCAGCTTTACGGGATTAGTCCCAGATACGCAGTATTTT	CASSFTGLVPDTQYF
TRBV23-1	many	TRBJ1-1	TRBD1	TGCGCCAGCAGTCAATCCCCCACAGGGGTAGGAAACACTGAAGCTTTCTTT	CASSQSPTGVGNTEAFF
TRBV11-3	many	TRBJ2-1	TRBD1	TGTGCCAGCAGGCCACAGGGGATCGATGAGCAGTTCTTC	CASRPQGIDEQFF
TRBV20-1	-	TRBJ2-1	-	TGCTGTGCTAAGGTTCTTACCAAGACGAAATCCTACAATGAGCAGTTCTTC	CCAKVLTKTKSYNEQFF
TRBV29-1	many	TRBJ2-7	TRBD2	TGCAGCGTCGACAGCGGGACCACCTACGAGCAGTACTTC	CSVDSGTTYEQYF
TRBV12-3/TRBV12-4	many	TRBJ2-5	-	TGTGCCAGCAGTCCCGGGACGGTTGGGACCCAGTACTTC	CASSPGTVGTQYF
TRBV9	many	TRBJ2-5	-	TGTGCCAGCAGCGTAGCATGGCGGGAGACCCAGTACTTC	CASSVAWRETQYF
TRBV11-2	many	TRBJ2-5	-	TGTGCCAGCAGCTTACCCCCCGCAGGGACGAGACAAGAGACCCAGTACTTC	CASSLPPAGTRQETQYF
TRBV18	many	TRBJ2-1	TRBD2	TGTGCCAGCTCACCTTCGACAGGGGAGGTGAGGACTAGCGGGATCCCTCACAATGAGCAGTTCTTC	CASSPSTGEVRTSGIPHNEQFF
TRBV28	medium-sized	TRBJ2-7	-	TGTGCCAGCAGTTACAGCGGACACTACGAGCAGTACTTC	CASSYSGHYEQYF
TRBV4-2	many	TRBJ2-7	TRBD1	TGTGCCAGCAGCCAAGAGGCCACAGGGGGCTACGAGCAGTACTTC	CASSQEATGGYEQYF
TRBV7-9	many	TRBJ1-1	-	TGTGCCAGCAGCCCCCGAACAGGGATCGAAGCTGAAGCTTTCTTT	CASSPRTGIEAEAFF
TRBV20-1	many	TRBJ2-3	TRBD2	TGCAGTGCGGGGGGGACTAGCGGGAGCGCAGATACGCAGTATTTT	CSAGGTSGSADTQYF
TRBV5-6	-	TRBJ2-7	-	TGTGCCATCAGCCCCGGGACACCGGGCGAGCAGTACTTC	CAISPGTPGEQYF
TRBV4-3	many	TRBJ2-1	-	TGCGCCAGCAGCCAAGAGGGTTATGAGCAGTTCTTC	CASSQEGYEQFF
TRBV10-3	many	TRBJ2-3	TRBD1	TGTGCCATCAGTGCCCGGGACAGGGGAACAGATACGCAGTATTTT	CAISARDRGTDTQYF
TRBV10-3	many	TRBJ2-7	TRBD2	TGTGCCATCAGTCTAGCGGGAGGGCCGGATGAGCAGTACTTC	CAISLAGGPDEQYF
TRBV5-1	many	TRBJ2-3	-	TGCGCCAGCAGCTTGGACCGCCCTTTCAGGGATACGCAGTATTTT	CASSLDRPFRDTQYF
TRBV12-3/TRBV12-4	many	TRBJ1-5	-	TGTGCCAGCAGTTTAGGAAGGGGGATCAACCAGCCCCAGCATTTT	CASSLGRGINQPQHF
TRBV6-2/TRBV6-3	many	TRBJ2-5	TRBD1	TGTGCCATCGGGACAGCGAACCAAGAGACCCAGTACTTC	CAIGTANQETQYF
TRBV12-3/TRBV12-4	many	TRBJ2-1	-	TGTGCCAGCAGTTTAGTTGTCGAGTACAATGAGCAGTTCTTC	CASSLVVEYNEQFF
TRBV24-1	many	TRBJ2-3	TRBD1	TGTGCCACCAGTCTCTCGGACAGGGTAACAGATACGCAGTATTTT	CATSLSDRVTDTQYF
TRBV24-1	many	TRBJ2-1	TRBD2	TGTGCCACCAGTGACCCGACTAGCGGGAGGGAGCAGTTCTTC	CATSDPTSGREQFF
TRBV19	many	TRBJ2-3	TRBD2	TGTGCCAGTAGTATGGGCCTAGCGGGAATACGACAAGATACGCAGTATTTT	CASSMGLAGIRQDTQYF
TRBV9	many	TRBJ2-7	TRBD2	TGTGCCAGCAGCCCGCTAGCGGGCTACGAGCAGTACTTC	CASSPLAGYEQYF
TRBV29-1	medium-sized	TRBJ2-7	TRBD2	TGCAGCGTTAAAGCCGCTAGCGGGAGGTCGTACGAGCAGTACTTC	CSVKAASGRSYEQYF
TRBV5-6	few	TRBJ1-6	-	TGTGCCTCGAATCTCGGGGCGTCCACTTCAACCCTCCACTTT	CASNLGASTSTLHF
TRBV12-3/TRBV12-4	many	TRBJ1-5	TRBD1	TGTGCCAGCAGTTTTGGGACAGGGGGCGAAAGGATCGGTCAGCCCCAGCATTTT	CASSFGTGGERIGQPQHF
TRBV4-2	many	TRBJ2-1	TRBD2	TGTGCCAGCAGCCAAGATGGTAGCGGGAGTAGTGAGCAGTTCTTC	CASSQDGSGSSEQFF
TRBV3-1	many	TRBJ2-3	TRBD2	TGTGCCAGCAGCCGTAGCGGGCCCACAGATACGCAGTATTTT	CASSRSGPTDTQYF
TRBV10-2	many	TRBJ2-3	TRBD2	TGCGCCAGCAGAGCGGGACTCACCACAGATACGCAGTATTTT	CASRAGLTTDTQYF
TRBV20-1	few	TRBJ2-6	-	TGCAGTGCTAGGGCTCTGGGTGGGCAGGGTACCCCTGGGGCCAACGTCCTGACTTTC	CSARALGGQGTPGANVLTF
TRBV29-1	many	TRBJ2-1	-	TGCAGCGCTACAGGATCCTACAATGAGCAGTTCTTC	CSATGSYNEQFF
TRBV7-2	-	TRBJ2-2	-	TGTGCCATCGGCCCAGGGGGGATCTGCTGGGAGCTGTTTTTT	CAIGPGGICWELFF
TRBV4-3	many	TRBJ1-2	TRBD1	TGCGCCAGCAGCCAAGATCCGACAGGGCGCGGAGGCTACACCTTC	CASSQDPTGRGGYTF
TRBV6-1	many	TRBJ2-2	-	TGTGCCAGCAGGGGTGGGAAGGCGGCGAACACCGGGGAGCTGTTTTTT	CASRGGKAANTGELFF
TRBV12-3/TRBV12-4	-	TRBJ2-7	TRBD1	TGTGCCAGCAGTTTAGCTGGGACAGCTTCCTACGAGCAGTACTTC	CASSLAGTASYEQYF
TRBV7-2	many	TRBJ2-1	-	TGTGCCAGCAGCTTTGGGACGTTGTACAATGAGCAGTTCTTC	CASSFGTLYNEQFF
TRBV4-3	many	TRBJ2-3	-	TGCGCCAGCAGCCAGGAGAGGGGGTTCACAGATACGCAGTATTTT	CASSQERGFTDTQYF
TRBV7-8	few	TRBJ2-1	-	TGTGCCAGCAGCCTTCTCACGGTCTCCTACAATGAGCAGTTCTTC	CASSLLTVSYNEQFF
TRBV20-1	many	TRBJ2-5	TRBD2	TGCAGTGTTCCTCAACTAGCGGGAGGGAAGGAGACCCAGTACTTC	CSVPQLAGGKETQYF
TRBV5-6	-	TRBJ2-7	-	TGTGCCAGGAGCCCCGGGCCCCTCTGCGAGCAGTACTTC	CARSPGPLCEQYF
TRBV18	many	TRBJ2-6	-	TGTGCCAGCTCACCATCAGGGGGGGCCAACGTCCTGACTTTC	CASSPSGGANVLTF
TRBV7-2	many	TRBJ2-5	TRBD2	TGTGCCAGCAGCATAGCGGGAGTTAGAGAGACCCAGTACTTC	CASSIAGVRETQYF
TRBV29-1	many	TRBJ1-1	-	TGCAGCGTTGAAGGGAGGCTGAACACTGAAGCTTTCTTT	CSVEGRLNTEAFF
TRBV6-6	many	TRBJ2-2	-	TGTGGCGCAGGGGTCGGGGAGCTGTTTTTT	CGAGVGELFF
TRBV27	many	TRBJ1-6	-	TGTGCCAGCAGTTTATATTCCAGCTCCTATAATTCACCCCTCCACTTT	CASSLYSSSYNSPLHF